This entry describes one T cell receptor beta chain. This CDR3 comprises 13 residues. Germline assignment: CDR1 SQVTM and CDR2 ANQGSEA. V was pared by 0 bases and J by 0 bases, with 6 bases between. The sample belongs to a study of blood T cell repertoires in COVID-19. TCRdb keeps only in-frame clones here, not all; method: immunoSEQ multiplex PCR. Of hundreds of thousands of clones listed, about 88% were seen once; the top ten hold over 8%. This TCR came from a woman aged 40 to 50 who had recovered from COVID-19. This rearrangement joins TRBV29-1 to TRBJ2-7; D is unresolved. The sample comprised PBMCs or T cells enriched from blood (not recorded which). The CDR3 reads CSVEDPLSYEQYF. In DNA form, the CDR3 reads TGCAGCGTTGAAGACCCCCTCTCCTACGAGCAGTACTTC.